This T cell receptor (beta chain) was sequenced for a study of CD8 T cells in Susac syndrome. Study-level points and caveats: The study found that Susac CD8+ clonal expansion peaked in TEMRA cells and active patients.

The CDR3 has 13 amino acids. V lost 4 bases to trimming and J lost 4 bases, with 10 bases between them. Germline values: CDR1 DFQATT, CDR2 SNEGSKA (reference sequence). A note on this clonotype: Its antigen remains unknown.

Random hexamers were used to reverse transcribe roughly 0.45 to 1 ug of RNA. The immunoSEQ assay covered 54 Vbeta and 13 Jbeta segments for CDR3. TCRdb analysed the immunoSEQ multiplex PCR reads with MiXCR anew, one entry per CDR3 protein. Among under 95,000 distinct CDR3 sequences listed, approximately 95% were seen once. TCR beta sequences were obtained from blood CD8+ and CD4+ T cells. This sequence originates from a human donor with Susac syndrome. V and J are TRBV20-1 and TRBJ2-2; D is perhaps TRBD1 (5 bases). The sequencing sample was made of CD8+ T cells from PBMCs. The CDR3 bases are TGCAGTGCTATCCAGGGTGTCACCGGGGAGCTGTTTTTT. This sequence encodes CSAIQGVTGELFF.